This T cell receptor beta chain was sequenced for a study of blood T cell repertoires in COVID-19. Study-level information: COVID-19 samples collected from the United States, Italy and Spain covered acute and convalescent phases. Sample material is recorded as cDNA or gDNA derived from T cells, B-cell-depleted T cells, or PBMCs.

The V gene's germline CDR1 is SGDLS and CDR2 YYNGEE. The CDR3 length is 13 residues. V was clipped by 4 bases and J by 5 bases, with 9 bases between them. As processed by the authors: Reference gene primer amplification yielded estimated nucleated cell counts. Produced via immunoSEQ multiplex PCR; TCRdb's table is partial and in-frame only. V, J and clone size reflect that table, while D and trimming were determined from the DNA. The sample holds 100,000 to 150,000 clones; more than 70% are singletons and the top ten take about 1.2%. The sequencing input was peripheral blood. This sequence joins TRBV9 and TRBJ1-4; D remains ambiguous. This receptor was obtained from a woman older than 75 with acute or convalescent COVID-19. DNA of the CDR3: TGTGCCAGCAGCCCGCGGCAGAATGAAAAACTGTTTTTT. Encoded protein: CASSPRQNEKLFF.